The 10 T cell receptor beta chains in this list originate from one sample, sequenced in a study of early stage breast cancer tumors (TCRdb year 2017). Libraries were made using the immunoSEQ multiplex PCR assay. In its TCRdb copy, this immuneACCESS table keeps in-frame sequences only and misses some clones. Where compared with another copy, unresolved V genes explain less than half of these, and the others have no known cause. In all, the sample holds tens of thousands of clones, and approximately 80% of those were seen once. The ten biggest clones cover under 4% of the sample. The sequenced sample consisted of blood. These receptor sequences come from a person aged 55-75 years with breast cancer.

The chain has TRBV19 and TRBJ1-1, with D hard to call. There are 15 residues in the CDR3. Germline lookup yields CDR1 LNHDA and CDR2 SQIVND (reference sequence). Trimming cost V 2 bases and J 8 bases, with 18 bases left between them. The CDR3 reads CASSISLSGRVEAFF. For the CDR3, the DNA is TGTGCCAGTAGTATATCCCTTTCCGGGCGGGTGGAAGCTTTCTTT. The entire variable domain, with the rest obtained from reference TRBV19 and TRBJ1-1, is as follows: DGGITQSPKYLFRKEGQNVTLSCEQNLNHDAMYWYRQDPGQGLRLIYYSQIVNDFQKGDIAEGYSVSREKKESFPLTVTSAQKNPTAFYLCASSISLSGRVEAFFGQGTRLTVV.

The rearrangement joins TRBV28 to TRBJ1-2, with TRBD1 matching over 8 bases. V was pared by 10 bases and J by 3 bases, with 13 bases of the junction left unmatched. The CDR3 consists of 15 residues. Looked up from germline, CDR1 is MDHEN and CDR2 is SYDVKM. In nucleotides, the CDR3 is TGTGCCATCGCAGACCCCAGGGGGCCTTACTATGGCTACACCTTC. Its translation is CAIADPRGPYYGYTF.

This clone was recorded only once. The genes are TRBV6-5 and TRBJ1-5; the D is unclear. Trimming took off 5 bases at V and 6 bases at J, with 17 bases between the two ends. The V gene's germline CDR1 is MNHEY and CDR2 SVGAGI. This CDR3 has 15 amino acids. The CDR3 DNA follows: TGTGCCAGCAGTCAGACCCTCATCCTAGGTCAGCCCCAGCATTTT. It is translated as CASSQTLILGQPQHF.

This chain connects TRBV7-3 to TRBJ2-3; D might be TRBD1 or TRBD2, each matching 5 bases. The CDR3 totals 14 residues. Germline lookup yields CDR1 SGHTA and CDR2 FQGTGA. Trimming took 6 bases from V and 6 from J, leaving 16 bases between them. The CDR3 DNA reads TGTGCCAGCAGGCAAGGTGACGAGGGGGATACGCAGTATTTT. Translating gives CASRQGDEGDTQYF.

The V gene is TRBV11-2, the J gene TRBJ1-3; D remains unclear. The CDR3 runs 15 residues. Trimming took off 0 bases at V and 0 bases at J, with 6 bases between the two ends. CDR1 SGHAT and CDR2 FQNNGV come from the germline V gene. CDR3: CASSLEGYSGNTIYF. CDR3 coding DNA: TGTGCCAGCAGCTTAGAGGGATACTCTGGAAACACCATATATTTT.

This chain connects TRBV5-4 to TRBJ2-1; TRBD2 is a possible D gene (5 bases). The germline V and J ends were trimmed by 1 base and 7 bases, with 9 bases remaining between them. The CDR3 is 13 residues long. Germline CDR1 SGHNT, CDR2 YYREEE (reference sequence). The CDR3 protein is CASSLPGGNEQFF. CDR3 nucleotide sequence: TGTGCCAGCAGCTTGCCCGGAGGAAATGAGCAGTTCTTC. The whole variable domain, remainder taken from reference TRBV5-4 and TRBJ2-1, is ETGVTQSPTHLIKTRGQQVTLRCSSQSGHNTVSWYQQALGQGPQFIFQYYREEENGRGNFPPRFSGLQFPNYSSELNVNALELDDSALYLCASSLPGGNEQFFGPGTRLTVL.

V gene TRBV4-3 combines with J gene TRBJ2-7; possible D gene TRBD2, 6 bases. This CDR3 contains 15 residues. With 0 bases removed from V and 0 bases from J, the gap between germline ends came to 9 bases. Germline CDR1 LGHNA, CDR2 YSLEER. The CDR3 here is CASSQELAISYEQYF. Written as DNA, the CDR3 is TGCGCCAGCAGCCAAGAGCTAGCGATCTCCTACGAGCAGTACTTC.

This clone has just one count. The chain joins TRBV7-3 to TRBJ2-5, with 12 bases matching TRBD2. The J segment lost 4 bases and the V segment lost 5 bases, leaving 8 bases of the junction unmatched. Germline V gene data show CDR1 as SGHTA and CDR2 as FQGTGA. CDR3 size: 16 residues. This CDR3 is CASSPYTSGGRETQYF. The DNA for the CDR3 is TGTGCCAGCAGCCCGTACACTAGCGGGGGGCGAGAGACCCAGTACTTC.

The chain uses TRBV6-1 and TRBJ2-1; 7 bases match TRBD2. The CDR3 consists of 13 residues. The V gene's germline CDR1 is MNHNS and CDR2 SASEGT. Unmatched junction bases numbered 4, after V lost 0 bases and J lost 11 bases. As DNA, the CDR3 is TGTGCCAGCAGTGAAGCCAGGACTAGTAAGCAGTTCTTC. This sequence encodes CASSEARTSKQFF.

This chain uses TRBV5-1 with TRBJ2-3, with 14 bases identical to TRBD2. CDR1 and CDR2 from the germline V gene are SGHRS and YFSETQ. J was trimmed by 0 bases and V by 4 bases; bases with no gene match: 4. CDR3 length: 17 residues. CDR3: CASSRTSGGISTDTQYF. Here the CDR3 DNA reads TGCGCCAGCAGCAGGACTAGCGGGGGGATTAGCACAGATACGCAGTATTTT.